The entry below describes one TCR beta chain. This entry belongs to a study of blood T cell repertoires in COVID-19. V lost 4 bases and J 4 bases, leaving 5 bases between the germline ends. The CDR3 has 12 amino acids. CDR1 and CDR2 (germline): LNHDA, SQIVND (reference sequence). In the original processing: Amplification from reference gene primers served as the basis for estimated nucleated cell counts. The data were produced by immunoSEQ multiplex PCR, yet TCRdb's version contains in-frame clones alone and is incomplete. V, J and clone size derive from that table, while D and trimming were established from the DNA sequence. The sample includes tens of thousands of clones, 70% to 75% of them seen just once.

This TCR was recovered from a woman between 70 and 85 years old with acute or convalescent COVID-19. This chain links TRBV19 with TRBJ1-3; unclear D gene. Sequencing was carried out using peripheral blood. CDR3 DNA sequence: TGTGCCAGTAGTAATGAGGGAAACACCATATATTTT. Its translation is CASSNEGNTIYF.